This T cell receptor beta chain was found in a study of T cells after yellow fever vaccination. As regards this clonotype: Antigen specificity is unknown.

Broader study findings: Sorted repertoires could include abundant contaminating clonotypes from bulk cells. After the booster, over 95% of CD4 and approximately 90% of CD8 primary-response clones were re-detected.

Each CDR3 protein gets one entry after TCRdb re-called the 5' RACE reads with MiXCR. The profile covers a few hundred thousand distinct CDR3 sequences, with about a sixth appearing a single time and 17% taken by the ten largest. Trimming removed 0 bases at V and 7 bases at J, with 16 bases between. The CDR3 is 14 residues long. Germline lookup yields CDR1 SQVTM and CDR2 ANQGSEA. The chain employs TRBV29-1 and TRBJ2-7; possible D gene TRBD1, 5 bases. This material consisted of PBMCs, taken 5 days after the first yellow fever vaccination. This clonotype originated in a man between 18 and 29 years old who received the YFV17D yellow fever vaccine. CDR3 amino acids: CSVEDGGHPLEQYF. The CDR3 coding sequence is TGCAGCGTTGAAGATGGCGGACACCCCCTGGAGCAGTACTTC.